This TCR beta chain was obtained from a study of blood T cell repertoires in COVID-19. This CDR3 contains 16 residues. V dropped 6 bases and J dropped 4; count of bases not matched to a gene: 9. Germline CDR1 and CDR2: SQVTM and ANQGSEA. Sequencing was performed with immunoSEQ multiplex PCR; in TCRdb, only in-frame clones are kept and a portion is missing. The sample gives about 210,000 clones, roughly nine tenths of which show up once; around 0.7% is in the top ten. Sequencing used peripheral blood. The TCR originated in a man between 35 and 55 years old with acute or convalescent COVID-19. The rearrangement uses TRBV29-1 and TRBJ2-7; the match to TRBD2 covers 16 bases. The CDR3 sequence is CSVKGTSGRAAYEQYF. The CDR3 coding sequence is TGCAGCGTGAAGGGGACTAGCGGGAGGGCCGCTTACGAGCAGTACTTC.